The 14 T cell receptor beta chains presented below share a single source sample, sequenced in a study of CD8 T cells in ankylosing spondylitis (dated by TCRdb to 2016 to 2017). The paper as a whole reports these results and caveats: Blood from ankylosing spondylitis patients appeared to be characterized by a TCR beta motif composed of roughly eight highly homologous amino acid variants.

The library was built by means of 5' RACE. The sample was run on an Illumina HiSeq 2500. TCRdb redid the processing of the public reads, applying fastp at Q25 and MiXCR, and retained in-frame beta chains. Rows are combined by CDR3 protein, so each entry shows the most common genes and DNA. The sample table records approximately 520,000 distinct CDR3 sequences; less than 6% of these occur just once. 3% to 4.5% of the sample comes from the top ten. What these receptors recognize is not known. Sequencing was performed on blood, either unsorted or a sorted T cell fraction (not recorded which). The source is a male donor with ankylosing spondylitis.

This clonotype was detected only a few times. The junction does not match germline at one end; this may be a read error. This chain connects TRBV7-7 to TRBJ2-5; D gene ambiguous. Germline loops: CDR1 SSHAT, CDR2 FNYEAQ (reference sequence). This CDR3 comprises 14 residues. CDR3 nucleotides: TGTGCTAGCAGCCCAGTCTTGCGGCAAGAGACCCAGTACTTC. Encoded protein: CASSPVLRQETQYF.

This clonotype was observed at least ten times. The chain carries TRBV4-3 and TRBJ1-2; D gene ambiguous. The CDR3 covers 14 residues. The germline V gene encodes CDR1 LGHNA and CDR2 YSLEER. The V gene lost 2 bases and the J gene lost 3 bases, with 10 bases spanning the gap. Here the CDR3 DNA reads TGCGCCAGCAGCCAATCCGGGGTGGACTATGGCTACACCTTC. Encoded protein: CASSQSGVDYGYTF.

This clonotype was counted many times. The genes are TRBV4-1 and TRBJ1-2, with TRBD1 as a possible D gene (5 bases). The CDR3 covers 15 residues. Germline V gene lookup returns CDR1 MGHRA and CDR2 YSYEKL. Trimming took 1 base from V and 5 from J, leaving 14 bases between them. DNA for the CDR3: TGCGCCAGCAGCCAAGTAGGGGCCCGGGGGTATGGCTACACCTTC. Its protein product is CASSQVGARGYGYTF.

The V gene is TRBV7-3, the J gene TRBJ1-1; D gene unclear. Trimming shortened V by 1 base and J by 3 bases, and 6 bases separated the two germline ends. CDR1 and CDR2 from the germline V gene are SGHTA and FQGTGA. There are 13 residues in the CDR3. The CDR3 nucleotides are TGTGCCAGCAGCTTAAGTCCCTACACTGAAGCTTTCTTT. It yields the protein CASSLSPYTEAFF.

This clonotype was picked up many times. V is TRBV20-1 and J is TRBJ1-5; no clear D. Between the trimmed V and J ends, which lost 1 base and 3 bases, there was a span of 7 bases. The germline CDR1 and CDR2 sequences are DFQATT and SNEGSKA (reference sequence). The CDR3 is 13 amino acids. The CDR3 loop is CSARGAVNQPQHF. As DNA, the CDR3 is TGCAGTGCTAGAGGGGCAGTCAATCAGCCCCAGCATTTT.

This clonotype was recorded a few times. The V call is TRBV18, the J call TRBJ2-6; D is ambiguous. The CDR3 is made up of 16 amino acids. Trimming left V 3 bases short and J 0 bases short, with 9 bases between. CDR1 is KGHSH and CDR2 is LQKENI in the germline V gene. CDR3 sequence reads: CASSPSTASGANVLTF. In DNA form, the CDR3 reads TGTGCCAGCTCACCGTCGACGGCCTCTGGGGCCAACGTCCTGACTTTC.

V is TRBV18 and J is TRBJ2-5; D is ambiguous. This CDR3 is 13 amino acids long. Trimming removed 4 bases from V and 4 bases from J, with 10 bases in between. CDR1 and CDR2 (germline): KGHSH, LQKENI. The CDR3 bases are TGTGCCAGCTCACGGTCGGTCCCAGAGACCCAGTACTTC. This translates into CASSRSVPETQYF.

There are many counts of this clonotype. The chain joins TRBV20-1 to TRBJ2-7; D tentatively fits TRBD1 or TRBD2 (5 bases each). The CDR3 is 14 amino acids. Germline-derived CDR1 and CDR2 are DFQATT and SNEGSKA (reference sequence). Trimming took 6 bases from V and 0 from J, leaving 15 bases between them. CDR3 in DNA: TGCAGTGCCATGGGACCGGAGGCCTCCTACGAGCAGTACTTC. Its protein is CSAMGPEASYEQYF.

This clonotype was recorded many times. This sequence joins TRBV20-1 and TRBJ2-6, with D unresolved. Germline lookup yields CDR1 DFQATT and CDR2 SNEGSKA (reference sequence). V was shortened by 1 base and J by 2 bases, with 6 bases between the two germline ends. CDR3 length equals 14 residues. The CDR3 sequence is CSARATAGANVLTF. The CDR3 DNA reads TGCAGTGCTAGAGCAACAGCTGGGGCCAACGTCCTGACTTTC.

This clonotype has ten or more counts. V usage is TRBV18 and J usage is TRBJ2-3, with D unresolved. Germline lookup yields CDR1 KGHSH and CDR2 LQKENI. V was clipped by 3 bases and J by 2 bases, with 9 bases between them. The CDR3 is made up of 14 amino acids. The CDR3 region has the DNA TGTGCCAGCTCACCGCCTATTAACACAGATACGCAGTATTTT. It yields the protein CASSPPINTDTQYF.

This clonotype was found a few times. This chain links TRBV5-1 with TRBJ1-1; no reliable D call. This CDR3 has 13 amino acids. Germline V CDR1 and CDR2: SGHRS, YFSETQ. V was pared by 5 bases and J by 0 bases, with 8 bases between. CDR3 in DNA: TGCGCCAGCAGGGTAGTTATGAACACTGAAGCTTTCTTT. Its protein product is CASRVVMNTEAFF.

This clonotype was seen many times. This chain uses TRBV9 with TRBJ2-7; 13 bases fit TRBD2. CDR3 length: 15 amino acids. V dropped 3 bases and J dropped 9; count of bases not matched to a gene: 9. Germline V CDR1 and CDR2: SGDLS, YYNGEE. The CDR3 reads CASSGGLAGPGSQYF. The CDR3 nucleotides are TGTGCCAGCAGCGGGGGACTAGCGGGGCCTGGGTCGCAGTACTTC.

The chain combines TRBV7-2 with TRBJ2-7; no definite D call. The CDR3 length is 13 residues. From germline, CDR1 is SGHTA and CDR2 FQGNSA. V was trimmed by 5 bases and J by 6 bases, leaving 14 bases between them. In nucleotides, the CDR3 is TGTGCCAGCAGCCAATATGTGAGAGGCGAGCAGTACTTC. Protein sequence: CASSQYVRGEQYF.

This clonotype was seen repeatedly, ten times or more. The V gene is TRBV27, the J gene TRBJ2-7, with 7 bases lining up with TRBD1. Germline lookup yields CDR1 MNHEY and CDR2 SMNVEV (reference sequence). Trimming took 2 bases from V and 2 from J; bases not matched to a gene: 6. CDR3 length: 15 amino acids. CDR3 in amino acids: CASSLVSGTAYEQYF. For the CDR3, the DNA is TGTGCCAGCAGTTTAGTATCCGGGACAGCCTACGAGCAGTACTTC.